This T cell receptor (beta chain) comes out of a study of T-cell memory formation after mild COVID-19. Turning to the study itself: Among the donors, TCR clusters were largely specific to each donor.

With respect to this clonotype: Its antigen is unknown.

The 5'RACE method, run with constant-segment primers, produced TCR alpha and TCR beta cDNA libraries (carrying sample barcodes and UMIs). TCRdb processed the 5' RACE reads anew with MiXCR; each CDR3 protein has one entry. The sample includes nearly 40,000 distinct CDR3 sequences, 5% to 7% of them seen just once. The CDR3 totals 15 residues. The ends lost 6 bases at V and 2 bases at J; junction bases unmatched: 7. Whole-study findings and limits: Researchers report contracting CD4+ clones mostly in CM and EM, with CD8+ clones in EMRA. Specificity for SARS-CoV-2 was not confirmed among the second-wave clones peaking on day 37.

The genes are TRBV12-3 or TRBV12-4 and TRBJ2-7; 10 positions match TRBD1. The material sequenced was PBMCs or a T cell subset sorted from them (not recorded which). The TCR comes from an adult who had mild COVID-19 (a few samples of this study predate the infection). Cell type and time point are not known. The DNA of the CDR3 is TGTGCCAGCAGGCGTGGGACAGGGGCCGCCTACGAGCAGTACTTC. Its translation is CASRRGTGAAYEQYF.